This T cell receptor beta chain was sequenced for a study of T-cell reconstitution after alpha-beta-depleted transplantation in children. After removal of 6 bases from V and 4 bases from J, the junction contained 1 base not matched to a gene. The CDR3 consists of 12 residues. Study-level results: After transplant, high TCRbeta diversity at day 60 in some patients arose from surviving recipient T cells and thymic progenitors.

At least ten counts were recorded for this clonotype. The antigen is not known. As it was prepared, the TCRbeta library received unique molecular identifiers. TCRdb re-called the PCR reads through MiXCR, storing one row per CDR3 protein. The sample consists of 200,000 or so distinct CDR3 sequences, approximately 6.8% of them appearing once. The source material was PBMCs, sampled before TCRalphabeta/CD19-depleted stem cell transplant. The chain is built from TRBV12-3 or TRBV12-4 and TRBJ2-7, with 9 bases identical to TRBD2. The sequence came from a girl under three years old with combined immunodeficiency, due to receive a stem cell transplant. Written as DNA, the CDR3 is TGTGCCAGCAGCCTAGCGGGGTACGAGCAGTACTTC. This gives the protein CASSLAGYEQYF.